These T cell receptor beta chains were read from a single sample in a study of T cells after posttransplantation cyclophosphamide. This table comes from immunoSEQ multiplex PCR, and its TCRdb copy is limited to in-frame clones, with some not included. Observed in the sample are tens of thousands of clones, none of them singletons. Sequencing used PBMCs. These receptors all come from a man younger than 45 in good health and a related stem cell transplant donor. Both conserved end residues are part of each CDR3. D genes are given only for firm matches. Some rows have no size entry. The others give once, few or many, or a class for an expanded clone.

TRBV9,TRBJ2-1,TRBD2,NA,CASSVEAGGAYNEQFF,TGTGCCAGCAGCGTAGAAGCGGGGGGGGCCTACAATGAGCAGTTCTTC
TRBV28,TRBJ1-2,TRBD1,many,CASRLGQDNYGYTF,TGTGCCAGCAGATTAGGACAGGATAACTATGGCTACACCTTC
TRBV2,TRBJ1-2,NA,many,CASSENPGVMNGYTF,TGTGCCAGCAGTGAAAACCCGGGGGTGATGAATGGCTACACCTTC
TRBV28,TRBJ1-2,NA,few,CASSLWGNAGGYTF,TGTGCCAGCAGTTTATGGGGGAACGCGGGTGGCTACACCTTC
TRBV19,TRBJ2-1,TRBD1,many,CASRDGTGWGVGSYNEQFF,TGTGCCAGTAGGGATGGGACAGGGTGGGGGGTCGGCTCCTACAATGAGCAGTTCTTC
TRBV5-1,TRBJ2-2,TRBD1,many,CASSRPGQGYTGELFF,TGCGCCAGCAGCCGACCGGGACAGGGTTACACCGGGGAGCTGTTTTTT
TRBV6-5,TRBJ2-7,NA,many,CASSPTGFDEQYF,TGTGCCAGCAGTCCTACAGGGTTTGACGAGCAGTACTTC
TRBV5-1,TRBJ2-7,NA,NA,CASSLADRGDEQYF,TGCGCCAGCAGCTTGGCCGACAGAGGGGATGAGCAGTACTTC
TRBV6-1,TRBJ1-2,TRBD1,many,CASSDYRGQGYGYTF,TGTGCCAGCAGTGATTACAGGGGGCAGGGCTATGGCTACACCTTC
TRBV2,TRBJ1-5,TRBD1,many,CASSGRQGNQPQHF,TGTGCCAGCAGTGGGAGACAGGGGAATCAGCCCCAGCATTTT
TRBV29-1,TRBJ2-7,TRBD1,many,CSVETGAYEQYF,TGCAGCGTTGAAACAGGGGCCTACGAGCAGTACTTC
TRBV11-3,TRBJ2-7,TRBD1,many,CASSFRDRDRISSYEQYF,TGTGCCAGCAGCTTCCGGGACAGGGATCGAATTAGCTCCTACGAGCAGTACTTC
TRBV9,TRBJ1-5,NA,NA,CASSGGTGLGDQPQHF,TGTGCCAGCAGCGGGGGAACAGGGCTAGGCGATCAGCCCCAGCATTTT
TRBV4-3,TRBJ2-4,TRBD1,many,CASSQVAGGLNIQYF,TGCGCCAGCAGCCAAGTGGCAGGGGGCTTGAACATTCAGTACTTC
TRBV7-9,TRBJ2-7,NA,medium-sized,CASSLAPGHGDEQYF,TGTGCCAGCAGCTTAGCTCCGGGACACGGGGACGAGCAGTACTTC
TRBV10-3,TRBJ2-1,NA,many,CAIAHRVEQFF,TGTGCCATCGCACACAGGGTTGAGCAGTTCTTC
TRBV5-6,TRBJ2-7,NA,many,CASSTPEGAYYEQYF,TGTGCCAGCAGCACCCCGGAGGGGGCCTATTACGAGCAGTACTTC
TRBV7-3,TRBJ1-2,TRBD1,many,CASSFTGGAYTF,TGTGCCAGCAGCTTTACAGGGGGGGCTTATACCTTC
TRBV12-3/TRBV12-4,TRBJ1-2,NA,few,CASSFIQGQHGYTF,TGTGCCAGCAGTTTTATTCAGGGACAACATGGCTACACCTTC
TRBV7-9,TRBJ1-2,TRBD1,few,CASSFHLRTGENYGYTF,TGTGCCAGCAGCTTCCACCTTCGGACAGGAGAGAACTATGGCTACACCTTC